The entry below describes one T cell receptor (beta chain). The sample originates from a study of blood T cell repertoires in COVID-19. TCRdb keeps only in-frame clones here, not all; method: immunoSEQ multiplex PCR. This sample has approximately 260,000 clones, with nearly 90% found just once. The germline V and J ends were trimmed by 10 bases and 6 bases, with 16 bases remaining between them. Germline V gene data show CDR1 as LNHDA and CDR2 as SQIVND (reference sequence). The CDR3 is 13 amino acids. The gene calls are TRBV19 and TRBJ1-5, with D maybe TRBD1 (5 bases). The TCR was taken from a woman aged 55-69 years with COVID-19, enrolled during active disease. Sequenced input: peripheral blood. This chain's CDR3 is CATNVGGGQPQHF. The CDR3 bases are TGTGCCACTAACGTCGGGGGGGGTCAGCCCCAGCATTTT.